The next 31 T cell receptor beta chains were all read from a single sample in a study of CD8 T cells in Susac syndrome. RNA, at about 0.45 to 1 ug, was reverse transcribed with random hexamers. TCRdb reanalysed the immunoSEQ multiplex PCR reads using MiXCR and keeps one entry per CDR3 protein. The repertoire consists of a few hundred thousand distinct CDR3 sequences, with about 96% occurring once and the leading ten covering roughly 0.1%. Material: CD4+ T cells from PBMCs. The receptors originated from a human donor with multiple sclerosis.

This clonotype occurred once. The rearrangement joins TRBV14 to TRBJ2-2; D is perhaps TRBD1 (6 bases). The CDR3 runs to 14 residues. The V gene's germline CDR1 is SGHDN and CDR2 FVKESK. Trimming took 4 bases from V and 3 from J, leaving 9 bases between them. Written as DNA, the CDR3 is TGTGCCAGCAGCCGAGGGGGTTACACCGGGGAGCTGTTTTTT. It is translated as CASSRGGYTGELFF.

CDR3 amino acids: CSARVGGLGYTF. DNA for the CDR3: TGCAGTGCTAGAGTGGGGGGGCTTGGCTACACCTTC. J is TRBJ1-2 and V is TRBV20-1, with TRBD1 as a possible D gene (6 bases). Trimming cost V 1 base and J 7 bases, with 10 bases left between them. Per germline, CDR1 DFQATT and CDR2 SNEGSKA (reference sequence). CDR3 length equals 12 residues.

A single count supports this clonotype. The CDR3 spells CASSQAFPTSSYEQYF. The CDR3 nucleotides are TGTGCCAGCAGCCAAGCGTTTCCGACGAGCTCCTACGAGCAGTACTTC. The V gene is TRBV4-2, the J gene TRBJ2-7; D is undetermined. V dropped 1 base and J dropped 0 bases, with 13 bases sitting between them. The germline V gene encodes CDR1 LGHNA and CDR2 YNFKEQ. This CDR3 has 16 amino acids.

This clonotype was recorded only once. The genes are TRBV2 and TRBJ2-1; perhaps TRBD2 as D (5 bases). Germline V CDR1 and CDR2: SNHLY, FYNNEI. The length of the CDR3 is 11 residues. V was pared by 6 bases and J by 11 bases, with 11 bases between. In DNA, the CDR3 is TGTGCCAGCAGCCCCGAGGGTAAGCAGTTCTTC. Residues: CASSPEGKQFF.

Here the CDR3 reads CSVGGAGGNDAYEQYF. In DNA, the CDR3 is TGCAGCGTTGGAGGAGCGGGAGGTAACGATGCCTACGAGCAGTACTTC. The chain is built from TRBV29-1 and TRBJ2-7; TRBD2 agrees at 9 bases. V lost 4 bases to trimming and J lost 2 bases; unmatched junction nucleotides: 12. This CDR3 is built from 16 residues. Germline V gives CDR1 SQVTM, CDR2 ANQGSEA.

The chain couples TRBV5-1 to TRBJ2-7; D tentatively fits TRBD1 or TRBD2 (5 bases each). Germline loops: CDR1 SGHRS, CDR2 YFSETQ. The germline V and J ends were trimmed by 4 bases and 0 bases, with 11 bases remaining between them. The CDR3 covers 14 residues. The CDR3 DNA reads as TGCGCCAGCAGCCGGGACCGCTACTCCTACGAGCAGTACTTC. Amino acids: CASSRDRYSYEQYF.

The CDR3 here is CASSLVGGANTEAFF. CDR3 nucleotide sequence: TGTGCCAGCAGTTTAGTGGGGGGGGCAAACACTGAAGCTTTCTTT. V is TRBV12-3 or TRBV12-4 and J is TRBJ1-1, with TRBD1 as a possible D gene (6 bases). This CDR3 contains 15 residues. V lost 1 base, J lost 2 bases, and 11 bases lay in between.

This chain links TRBV4-2 with TRBJ2-3; a weak D match, TRBD1 (8 bases). The CDR3 is made up of 19 amino acids. Germline lookup yields CDR1 LGHNA and CDR2 YNFKEQ. V was clipped by 0 bases and J by 5 bases, with 24 bases between them. The chain's CDR3 is CASSQEGLARGTGRDTQYF. The CDR3 DNA is TGTGCCAGCAGCCAAGAGGGGCTTGCGCGGGGGACAGGTAGAGATACGCAGTATTTT.

This chain links TRBV5-4 with TRBJ1-1; no definite D call. CDR1 is SGHNT, CDR2 YYREEE, per germline (reference sequence). CDR3 length: 14 residues. V was pared by 0 bases and J by 0 bases, with 6 bases between. The CDR3 DNA reads TGTGCCAGCAGCTTGGGTCAGGTGAACACTGAAGCTTTCTTT. This encodes CASSLGQVNTEAFF.

V and J are TRBV5-4 and TRBJ2-1; D gene unclear. CDR3 length: 14 residues. Germline V gene lookup returns CDR1 SGHNT and CDR2 YYREEE (reference sequence). V was cut by 4 bases and J by 0 bases, with 8 bases left in between. The CDR3 nucleotides read TGTGCCAGCAGCCCCAGTAGCTCCTACAATGAGCAGTTCTTC. This sequence encodes CASSPSSSYNEQFF.

The gene calls are TRBV27 and TRBJ1-1; D is ambiguous. Between the trimmed V and J ends, which lost 5 bases and 1 base, there was a span of 2 bases. Germline CDR1 and CDR2: MNHEY and SMNVEV (reference sequence). The CDR3 has 11 amino acids. CDR3 region: CASSTNTEAFF. CDR3 in DNA: TGTGCCAGCAGTACGAACACTGAAGCTTTCTTT.

This sequence joins TRBV5-4 and TRBJ2-1; possible D gene TRBD2, 6 bases. CDR3 size: 12 residues. Trimming removed 1 base from V and 9 bases from J, with 8 bases in between. CDR1 and CDR2 from the germline V gene are SGHNT and YYREEE (reference sequence). CDR3: CASSLWRGEQFF. CDR3 nucleotides: TGTGCCAGCAGCTTGTGGCGGGGTGAGCAGTTCTTC.

V usage is TRBV7-2 and J usage is TRBJ1-5; D gene unclear. The CDR3 spans 14 residues. Germline values: CDR1 SGHTA, CDR2 FQGNSA. The V end lost 1 base, the J end lost 2 bases, and 6 bases lay between the germline ends. The CDR3 protein is CASSLGSRNQPQHF. For the CDR3, the DNA is TGTGCCAGCAGCTTAGGCTCCCGCAATCAGCCCCAGCATTTT. The full variable domain, completed using reference TRBV7-2 and TRBJ1-5, is GAGVSQSPSNKVTEKGKDVELRCDPISGHTALYWYRQSLGQGLEFLIYFQGNSAPDKSGLPSDRFSAERTGGSVSTLTIQRTQQEDSAVYLCASSLGSRNQPQHFGDGTRLSIL.

This clonotype was counted a single time. V usage is TRBV20-1 and J usage is TRBJ2-7; 7 nucleotides line up with TRBD1. From germline, CDR1 is DFQATT and CDR2 SNEGSKA (reference sequence). Trimming at V came to 4 bases and at J to 6 bases, leaving 6 bases not matched to a gene. The CDR3 sequence is 12 residues long. CDR3 sequence reads: CSATQTGSEQYF. In DNA, the CDR3 is TGCAGTGCTACGCAGACAGGGAGCGAGCAGTACTTC.

The chain carries TRBV20-1 and TRBJ2-7; the D gene is possibly TRBD1 (5 bases). The CDR3 is 12 amino acids. V was clipped by 4 bases and J by 5 bases, with 12 bases between them. CDR1 is DFQATT, CDR2 SNEGSKA, per germline (reference sequence). Here the CDR3 reads CSATRVYDEQYF. In DNA, the CDR3 is TGCAGTGCTACCAGGGTATATGACGAGCAGTACTTC.

The chain recombines TRBV14 with TRBJ1-1; D is undetermined. The ends were cut back, 0 bases at V and 3 bases at J, with 14 bases in the middle. This CDR3 is built from 16 residues. Germline values: CDR1 SGHDN, CDR2 FVKESK. DNA of the CDR3: TGTGCCAGCAGCCAAGATTTGAAGGGCGGTTACACTGAAGCTTTCTTT. This translates into CASSQDLKGGYTEAFF.

J is TRBJ2-5 and V is TRBV6-2 or TRBV6-3; 11 bases align to TRBD2. CDR1 and CDR2 (germline): MNHEY, SVGEGT. Losses at the gene ends were 9 bases for V and 6 bases for J; bases not matched to a gene: 9. The CDR3 length is 14 residues. The CDR3 sequence: CASQLAGDRKTQYF. The DNA of the CDR3 is TGTGCCAGTCAACTAGCGGGGGATAGGAAGACCCAGTACTTC.

V and J are TRBV2 and TRBJ1-2; no clear D. The CDR3 runs 18 residues. Germline-derived CDR1 and CDR2 are SNHLY and FYNNEI. Trimming left V 8 bases short and J 3 bases short, with 28 bases between. The CDR3 spells CASSKNSVSHRGDYGYTF. The CDR3 coding sequence is TGTGCCAGCTCAAAAAATTCGGTCTCTCATCGGGGTGACTATGGCTACACCTTC. The full variable domain, its missing parts supplied by reference TRBV2 and TRBJ1-2, is EPEVTQTPSHQVTQMGQEVILRCVPISNHLYFYWYRQILGQKVEFLVSFYNNEISEKSEIFDDQFSVERPDGSNFTLKIRSTKLEDSAMYFCASSKNSVSHRGDYGYTFGSGTRLTVV.

V and J are TRBV5-1 and TRBJ2-1; D unclear. Trimming took 4 bases from V and 1 from J, leaving 12 bases between them. CDR3 size: 15 residues. Germline values: CDR1 SGHRS, CDR2 YFSETQ. Here the CDR3 DNA reads TGCGCCAGCAGCCCCGACACAGTGTCCTACAATGAGCAGTTCTTC. Translated, it gives CASSPDTVSYNEQFF.

For the CDR3, the DNA is TGTGCCAGCAGTGGCCGGGACAGGGGGCCAAATGGCTACACCTTC. This gives the protein CASSGRDRGPNGYTF. The chain uses TRBV25-1 and TRBJ1-2; 12 bases fit TRBD1. Germline V lookup: CDR1 MGHDK, CDR2 SYGVNS. V was pared by 4 bases and J by 6 bases, with 6 bases of the junction left unmatched. There are 15 residues in the CDR3.

The V gene is TRBV4-1, the J gene TRBJ1-2; no firm D call. The CDR3 is made up of 14 amino acids. Germline values: CDR1 MGHRA, CDR2 YSYEKL. Deletions cut 0 bases from V and 9 bases from J, with 14 bases between. Written as DNA, the CDR3 is TGCGCCAGCAGCCAAGAAGCCGTAGCCCGTAGCTACACCTTC. This translates into CASSQEAVARSYTF.

V usage is TRBV12-5 and J usage is TRBJ2-7; tentatively, D is TRBD1 (6 bases). The V gene lost 1 base and the J gene lost 4 bases, with 11 bases spanning the gap. The CDR3 is made up of 14 amino acids. The germline V gene encodes CDR1 LGHNT and CDR2 FRNRAP. CDR3 DNA sequence: TGTGCTAGTGGTTTGGAGGGACACCCATACGAGCAGTACTTC. Encoded protein: CASGLEGHPYEQYF. Full variable domain (rest looked up from reference TRBV12-5 and TRBJ2-7): DARVTQTPRHKVTEMGQEVTMRCQPILGHNTVFWYRQTMMQGLELLAYFRNRAPLDDSGMPKDRFSAEMPDATLATLKIQPSEPRDSAVYFCASGLEGHPYEQYFGPGTRLTVT.

CDR3 sequence: CASTKYQGEGGAFF. CDR3 nucleotides: TGTGCCAGCACCAAATACCAGGGGGAAGGTGGGGCTTTCTTT. The V gene is TRBV7-9, the J gene TRBJ1-1, with 7 bases fitting TRBD1. Germline V gene lookup returns CDR1 SEHNR and CDR2 FQNEAQ (reference sequence). With 7 bases clipped from V and 11 bases from J, the junction kept 16 bases outside the gene matches. This CDR3 comprises 14 residues.

This clonotype was counted once. The V and J genes are TRBV27 and TRBJ1-2; D call uncertain. V lost 2 bases and J lost 4, with 11 bases in between. Germline-derived CDR1 and CDR2 are MNHEY and SMNVEV (reference sequence). The CDR3 is 14 amino acids. CDR3: CASSLPDEVYGYTF. The CDR3 region has the DNA TGTGCCAGCAGTTTACCGGACGAGGTCTATGGCTACACCTTC.

V is TRBV29-1 and J is TRBJ1-1; 7 bases are a match to TRBD1. The length of the CDR3 is 14 residues. Trimming removed 0 bases from V and 1 base from J; junction bases left unmatched: 2. CDR1 is SQVTM, CDR2 ANQGSEA, per germline. The CDR3 loop reads CSVEDGTANTEAFF. Written as DNA, the CDR3 is TGCAGCGTTGAAGACGGGACAGCGAACACTGAAGCTTTCTTT.

V and J are TRBV5-1 and TRBJ2-3; TRBD2 is a possible D gene (5 bases). The CDR3 covers 13 residues. The germline V gene encodes CDR1 SGHRS and CDR2 YFSETQ. V was pared by 4 bases and J by 2 bases, with 8 bases between. The CDR3 spells CASSGGFTDTQYF. In DNA, the CDR3 is TGCGCCAGCAGCGGAGGATTCACAGATACGCAGTATTTT.

In this sample, this clonotype turned up once. V and J are TRBV12-3 or TRBV12-4 and TRBJ2-5, with 8 nucleotides matching TRBD1. Trimming took 4 bases from V and 4 from J; bases not matched to a gene: 5. This CDR3 region has 14 residues. CDR3 in DNA: TGTGCCAGCAGTTCCGGACAGGGTTTAGAGACCCAGTACTTC. Translation gives CASSSGQGLETQYF.

This chain uses TRBV30 with TRBJ1-2; tentative D call: TRBD1 (6 bases). The germline V and J ends were trimmed by 5 bases and 9 bases, with 10 bases remaining between them. The CDR3 covers 10 residues. CDR1 GTSNPN and CDR2 SVGIG come from the germline V gene (reference sequence). CDR3 sequence (DNA): TGTGCCTGGCGGACAGTTCGCTACACCTTC. Translation gives CAWRTVRYTF.

CDR3 nucleotides: TGTGCCAGTAGTACAACCTACGAGCAGTACTTC. Translated: CASSTTYEQYF. V usage is TRBV19 and J usage is TRBJ2-7, with D unclear. This CDR3 has 11 residues. V was clipped by 4 bases and J by 2 bases, with 3 bases between them. The germline V gene encodes CDR1 LNHDA and CDR2 SQIVND (reference sequence).

The chain carries TRBV30 and TRBJ2-2, with D possibly matching TRBD1 (6 bases). The ends were cut back, 3 bases at V and 7 bases at J, with 15 bases in the middle. The CDR3 runs to 14 residues. From germline, CDR1 is GTSNPN and CDR2 SVGIG (reference sequence). Here the CDR3 reads CAWSRQAGLGELFF. CDR3 DNA: TGTGCCTGGAGCAGACAGGCCGGACTCGGGGAGCTGTTTTTT.

The V call is TRBV30, the J call TRBJ2-5; TRBD1 or TRBD2 may be the D gene (5 bases each). Trimming cost V 2 bases and J 9 bases, with 16 bases left between them. The germline V gene has CDR1 GTSNPN and CDR2 SVGIG (reference sequence). The CDR3 is 13 amino acids. This CDR3 is CAWSRDPEGSQYF. The CDR3 nucleotides are TGTGCCTGGAGTCGGGACCCCGAAGGGTCCCAGTACTTC.